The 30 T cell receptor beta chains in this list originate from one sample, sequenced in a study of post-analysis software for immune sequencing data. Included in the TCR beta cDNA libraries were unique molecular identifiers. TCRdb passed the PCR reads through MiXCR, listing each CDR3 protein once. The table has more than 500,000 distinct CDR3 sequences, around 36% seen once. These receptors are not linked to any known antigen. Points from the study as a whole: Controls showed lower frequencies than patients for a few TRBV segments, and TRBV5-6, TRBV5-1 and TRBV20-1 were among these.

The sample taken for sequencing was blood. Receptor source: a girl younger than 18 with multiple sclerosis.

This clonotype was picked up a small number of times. Written as DNA, the CDR3 is TGTGCCAGCAGCTTCCAGATAAATCAGCCCCAGCATTTT. Protein: CASSFQINQPQHF. The rearrangement uses TRBV7-2 and TRBJ1-5; D remains unclear. Germline loops: CDR1 SGHTA, CDR2 FQGNSA. CDR3 length equals 13 residues. The V gene lost 3 bases and the J gene lost 4 bases, with 7 bases spanning the gap.

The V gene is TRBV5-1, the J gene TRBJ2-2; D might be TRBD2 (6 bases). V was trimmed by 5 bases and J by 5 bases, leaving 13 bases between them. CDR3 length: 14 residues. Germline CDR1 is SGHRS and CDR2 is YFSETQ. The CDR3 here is CASREGLRTGELFF. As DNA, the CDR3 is TGCGCCAGCAGGGAGGGGTTGAGAACCGGGGAGCTGTTTTTT.

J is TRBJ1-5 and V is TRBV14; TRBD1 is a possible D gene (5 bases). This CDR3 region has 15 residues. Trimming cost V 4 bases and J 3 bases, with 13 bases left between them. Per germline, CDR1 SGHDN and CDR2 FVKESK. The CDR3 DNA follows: TGTGCCAGCAGCCCCACGGGACGGAACAATCAGCCCCAGCATTTT. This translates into CASSPTGRNNQPQHF.

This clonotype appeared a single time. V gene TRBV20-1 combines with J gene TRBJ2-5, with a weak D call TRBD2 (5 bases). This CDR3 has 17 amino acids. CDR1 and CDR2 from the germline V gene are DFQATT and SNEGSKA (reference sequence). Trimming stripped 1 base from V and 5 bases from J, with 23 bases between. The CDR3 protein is CSARVLGRADRSETQYF. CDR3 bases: TGCAGTGCTAGAGTGCTAGGGAGAGCGGACCGGTCGGAGACCCAGTACTTC.

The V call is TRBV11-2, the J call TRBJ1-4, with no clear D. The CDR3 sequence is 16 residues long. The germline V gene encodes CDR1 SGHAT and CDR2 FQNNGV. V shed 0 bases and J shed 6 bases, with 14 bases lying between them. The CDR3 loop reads CASSLDQFYSHEKLFF. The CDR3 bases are TGTGCCAGCAGCTTAGATCAATTTTACAGCCATGAAAAACTGTTTTTT.

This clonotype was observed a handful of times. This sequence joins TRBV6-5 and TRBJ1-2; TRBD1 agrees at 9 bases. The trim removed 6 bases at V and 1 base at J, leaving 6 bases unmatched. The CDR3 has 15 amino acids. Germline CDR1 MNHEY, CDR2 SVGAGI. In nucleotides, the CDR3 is TGTGCCAGCAGACCGGACAGGGGACTTAACTATGGCTACACCTTC. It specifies CASRPDRGLNYGYTF.

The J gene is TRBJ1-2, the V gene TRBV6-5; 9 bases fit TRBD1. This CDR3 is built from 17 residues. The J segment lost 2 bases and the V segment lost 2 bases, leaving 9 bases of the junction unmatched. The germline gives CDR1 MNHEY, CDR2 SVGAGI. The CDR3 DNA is TGTGCCAGCAGTTACAGCACCGGGACAGGGCGCAACTATGGCTACACCTTC. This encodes CASSYSTGTGRNYGYTF.

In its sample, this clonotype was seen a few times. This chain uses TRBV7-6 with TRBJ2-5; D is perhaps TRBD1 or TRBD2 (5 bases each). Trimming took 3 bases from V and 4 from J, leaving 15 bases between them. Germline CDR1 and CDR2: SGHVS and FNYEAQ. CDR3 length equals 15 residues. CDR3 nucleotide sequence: TGTGCCAGCAGCTTCGTGGGGGAATTAGGAGAGACCCAGTACTTC. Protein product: CASSFVGELGETQYF.

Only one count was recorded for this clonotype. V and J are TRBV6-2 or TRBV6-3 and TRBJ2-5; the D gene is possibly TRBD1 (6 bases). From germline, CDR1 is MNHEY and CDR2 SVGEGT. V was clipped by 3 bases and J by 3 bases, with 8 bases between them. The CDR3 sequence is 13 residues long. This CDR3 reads CASSYWTEETQYF. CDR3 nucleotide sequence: TGTGCCAGCAGTTATTGGACAGAAGAGACCCAGTACTTC.

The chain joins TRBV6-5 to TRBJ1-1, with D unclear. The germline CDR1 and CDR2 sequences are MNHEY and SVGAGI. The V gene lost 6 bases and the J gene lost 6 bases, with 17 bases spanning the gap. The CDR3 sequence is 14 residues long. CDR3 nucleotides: TGTGCCAGCAGCCCCCTCGTCGTGTGGGCTGAAGCTTTCTTT. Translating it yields CASSPLVVWAEAFF.

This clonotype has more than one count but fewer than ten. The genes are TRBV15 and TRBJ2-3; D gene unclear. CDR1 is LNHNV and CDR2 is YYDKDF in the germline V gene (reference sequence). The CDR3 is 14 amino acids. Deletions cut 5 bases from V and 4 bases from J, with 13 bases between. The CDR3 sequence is CATSFGPPPDTQYF. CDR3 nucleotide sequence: TGTGCCACCAGCTTCGGGCCCCCGCCAGATACGCAGTATTTT.

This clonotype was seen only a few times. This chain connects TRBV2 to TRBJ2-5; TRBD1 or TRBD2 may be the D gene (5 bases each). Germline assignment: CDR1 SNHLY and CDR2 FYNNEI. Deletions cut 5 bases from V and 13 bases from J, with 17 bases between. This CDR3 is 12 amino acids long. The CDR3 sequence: CASSPPGPQGYF. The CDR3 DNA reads TGTGCCAGCAGTCCTCCGGGACCCCAAGGGTACTTC. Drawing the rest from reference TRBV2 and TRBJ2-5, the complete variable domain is EPEVTQTPSHQVTQMGQEVILRCVPISNHLYFYWYRQILGQKVEFLVSFYNNEISEKSEIFDDQFSVERPDGSNFTLKIRSTKLEDSAMYFCASSPPGPQGYFGPGTRLLVL.

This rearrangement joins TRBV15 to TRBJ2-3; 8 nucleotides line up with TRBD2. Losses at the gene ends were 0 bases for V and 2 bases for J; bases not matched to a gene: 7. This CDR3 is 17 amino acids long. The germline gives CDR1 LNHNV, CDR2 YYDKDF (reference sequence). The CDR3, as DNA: TGTGCCACCAGCAGAGATGCGATGCGGGGGGCCACAGATACGCAGTATTTT. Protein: CATSRDAMRGATDTQYF.

CDR3 sequence (DNA): TGTGCCAGCAACACGACTAGCGGGGGGGCCTCCTACGAGCAGTACTTC. Translated: CASNTTSGGASYEQYF. J is TRBJ2-7 and V is TRBV3-1; TRBD2 matches 14 bases. Germline CDR1 reads LGHDT; CDR2 reads YNNKEL (reference sequence). CDR3 length: 16 residues. V shed 7 bases, J shed 0 bases, and the junction held 5 bases outside the gene matches.

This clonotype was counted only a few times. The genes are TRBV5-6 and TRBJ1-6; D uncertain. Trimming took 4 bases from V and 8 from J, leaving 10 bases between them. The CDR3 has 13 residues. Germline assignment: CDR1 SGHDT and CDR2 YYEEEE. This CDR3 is CASSPRLDSPLHF. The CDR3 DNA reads TGTGCCAGCAGCCCCCGACTCGATTCACCCCTCCACTTT.

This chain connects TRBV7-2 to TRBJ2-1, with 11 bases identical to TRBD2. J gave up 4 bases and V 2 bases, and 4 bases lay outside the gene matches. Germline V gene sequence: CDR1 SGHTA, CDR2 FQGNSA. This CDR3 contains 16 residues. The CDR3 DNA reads TGTGCCAGCAGCTTAAAGGGGACTAGCGGATACAATGAGCAGTTCTTC. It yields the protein CASSLKGTSGYNEQFF.

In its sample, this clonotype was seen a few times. CDR3 sequence (DNA): TGCAGTGCTAGAGACTCTTCCCTAGCGGGGGGTTTCAATGAGCAGTTCTTC. It codes for CSARDSSLAGGFNEQFF. This chain uses TRBV20-1 with TRBJ2-1, with TRBD2 matching over 11 bases. Germline V gene sequence: CDR1 DFQATT, CDR2 SNEGSKA (reference sequence). The CDR3 loop spans 17 amino acids. The ends lost 0 bases at V and 6 bases at J; junction bases unmatched: 10.

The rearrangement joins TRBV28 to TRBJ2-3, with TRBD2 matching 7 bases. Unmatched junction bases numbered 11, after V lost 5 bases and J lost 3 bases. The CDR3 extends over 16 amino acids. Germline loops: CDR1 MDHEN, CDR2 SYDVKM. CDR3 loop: CASSPTIGLGTDTQYF. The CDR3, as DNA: TGTGCCAGCAGTCCAACGATAGGACTAGGGACAGATACGCAGTATTTT.

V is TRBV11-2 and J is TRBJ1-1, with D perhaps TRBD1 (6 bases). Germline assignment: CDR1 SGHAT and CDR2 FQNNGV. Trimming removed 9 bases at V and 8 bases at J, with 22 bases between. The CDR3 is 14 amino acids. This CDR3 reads CASGGTLRSSEAFF. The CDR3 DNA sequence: TGTGCCAGTGGGGGGACACTCAGATCATCGGAAGCTTTCTTT.

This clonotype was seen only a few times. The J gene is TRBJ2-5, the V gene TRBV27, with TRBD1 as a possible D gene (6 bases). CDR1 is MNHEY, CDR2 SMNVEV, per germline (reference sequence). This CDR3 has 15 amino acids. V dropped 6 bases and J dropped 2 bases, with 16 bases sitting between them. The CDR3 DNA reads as TGTGCCAGCAGCGACCTACAGGGTCCTCAAGAGACCCAGTACTTC. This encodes CASSDLQGPQETQYF.

The CDR3 nucleotides are TGTGCCAGCAGTCCTGGACAGGAGGGCATTCAGTACTTC. Translating gives CASSPGQEGIQYF. The chain joins TRBV2 to TRBJ2-4; a weak D match, TRBD1 (7 bases). The germline gives CDR1 SNHLY, CDR2 FYNNEI. This CDR3 comprises 13 residues. The V end lost 5 bases, the J end lost 9 bases, and 14 bases lay between the germline ends.

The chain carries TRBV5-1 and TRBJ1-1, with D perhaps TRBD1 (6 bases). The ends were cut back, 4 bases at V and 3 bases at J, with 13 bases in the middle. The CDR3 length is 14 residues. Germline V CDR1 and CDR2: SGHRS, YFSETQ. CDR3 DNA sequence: TGCGCCAGCAGCCAGGGACATTGGGACACTGAAGCTTTCTTT. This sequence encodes CASSQGHWDTEAFF.

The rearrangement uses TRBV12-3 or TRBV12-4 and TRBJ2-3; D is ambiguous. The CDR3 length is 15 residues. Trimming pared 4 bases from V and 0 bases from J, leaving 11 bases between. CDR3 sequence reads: CASSYPAGSTDTQYF. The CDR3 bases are TGTGCCAGCAGTTATCCGGCCGGGAGCACAGATACGCAGTATTTT.

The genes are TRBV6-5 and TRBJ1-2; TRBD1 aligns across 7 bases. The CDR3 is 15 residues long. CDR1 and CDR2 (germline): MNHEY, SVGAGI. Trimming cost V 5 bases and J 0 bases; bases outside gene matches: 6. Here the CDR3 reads CASSRQGSANYGYTF. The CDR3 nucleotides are TGTGCCAGCAGTCGACAGGGTTCAGCTAACTATGGCTACACCTTC.

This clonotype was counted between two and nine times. Written as DNA, the CDR3 is TGTGCCAGCAATTCCGGGACTAGCGACCTCTCTGGGGCCAACGTCCTGACTTTC. Residues: CASNSGTSDLSGANVLTF. The chain recombines TRBV27 with TRBJ2-6, with 10 bases that match TRBD2. Germline loops: CDR1 MNHEY, CDR2 SMNVEV (reference sequence). J was trimmed by 0 bases and V by 7 bases; bases with no gene match: 9. The CDR3 spans 18 residues.

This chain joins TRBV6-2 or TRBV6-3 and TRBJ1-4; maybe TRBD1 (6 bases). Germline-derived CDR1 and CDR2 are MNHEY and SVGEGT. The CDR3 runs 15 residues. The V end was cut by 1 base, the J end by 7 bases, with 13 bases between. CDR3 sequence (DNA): TGTGCCAGCAGTTACTTCGGGGGCGGTGGTGAAAAACTGTTTTTT. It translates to CASSYFGGGGEKLFF.

Here the CDR3 DNA reads TGTGCCAGCAGCTTGTTAGGAGTGGGGCCAGACACTGAAGCTTTCTTT. As protein: CASSLLGVGPDTEAFF. This chain links TRBV5-6 with TRBJ1-1; D might be TRBD1 (5 bases). Germline V gives CDR1 SGHDT, CDR2 YYEEEE. The ends were cut back, 1 base at V and 3 bases at J, with 16 bases in the middle. The CDR3 totals 16 residues.

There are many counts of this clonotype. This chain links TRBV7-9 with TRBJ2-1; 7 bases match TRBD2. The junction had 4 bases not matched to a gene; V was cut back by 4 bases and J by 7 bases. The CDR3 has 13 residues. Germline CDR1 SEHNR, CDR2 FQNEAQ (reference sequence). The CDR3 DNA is TGTGCCAGCAGCTCGGAGGGAGGGAATGAGCAGTTCTTC. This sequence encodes CASSSEGGNEQFF.

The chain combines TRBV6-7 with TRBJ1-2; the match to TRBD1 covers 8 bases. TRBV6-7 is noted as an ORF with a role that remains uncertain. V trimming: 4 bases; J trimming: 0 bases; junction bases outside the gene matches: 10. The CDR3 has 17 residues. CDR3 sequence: CASSSWRTGITNYGYTF. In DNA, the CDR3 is TGTGCCAGCAGTTCCTGGAGGACAGGGATTACTAACTATGGCTACACCTTC.

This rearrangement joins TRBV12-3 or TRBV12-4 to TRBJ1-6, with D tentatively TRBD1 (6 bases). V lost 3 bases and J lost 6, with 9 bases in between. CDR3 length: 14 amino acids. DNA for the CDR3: TGTGCCAGCAGTTTTGGGACAACTAATTCACCCCTCCACTTT. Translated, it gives CASSFGTTNSPLHF.